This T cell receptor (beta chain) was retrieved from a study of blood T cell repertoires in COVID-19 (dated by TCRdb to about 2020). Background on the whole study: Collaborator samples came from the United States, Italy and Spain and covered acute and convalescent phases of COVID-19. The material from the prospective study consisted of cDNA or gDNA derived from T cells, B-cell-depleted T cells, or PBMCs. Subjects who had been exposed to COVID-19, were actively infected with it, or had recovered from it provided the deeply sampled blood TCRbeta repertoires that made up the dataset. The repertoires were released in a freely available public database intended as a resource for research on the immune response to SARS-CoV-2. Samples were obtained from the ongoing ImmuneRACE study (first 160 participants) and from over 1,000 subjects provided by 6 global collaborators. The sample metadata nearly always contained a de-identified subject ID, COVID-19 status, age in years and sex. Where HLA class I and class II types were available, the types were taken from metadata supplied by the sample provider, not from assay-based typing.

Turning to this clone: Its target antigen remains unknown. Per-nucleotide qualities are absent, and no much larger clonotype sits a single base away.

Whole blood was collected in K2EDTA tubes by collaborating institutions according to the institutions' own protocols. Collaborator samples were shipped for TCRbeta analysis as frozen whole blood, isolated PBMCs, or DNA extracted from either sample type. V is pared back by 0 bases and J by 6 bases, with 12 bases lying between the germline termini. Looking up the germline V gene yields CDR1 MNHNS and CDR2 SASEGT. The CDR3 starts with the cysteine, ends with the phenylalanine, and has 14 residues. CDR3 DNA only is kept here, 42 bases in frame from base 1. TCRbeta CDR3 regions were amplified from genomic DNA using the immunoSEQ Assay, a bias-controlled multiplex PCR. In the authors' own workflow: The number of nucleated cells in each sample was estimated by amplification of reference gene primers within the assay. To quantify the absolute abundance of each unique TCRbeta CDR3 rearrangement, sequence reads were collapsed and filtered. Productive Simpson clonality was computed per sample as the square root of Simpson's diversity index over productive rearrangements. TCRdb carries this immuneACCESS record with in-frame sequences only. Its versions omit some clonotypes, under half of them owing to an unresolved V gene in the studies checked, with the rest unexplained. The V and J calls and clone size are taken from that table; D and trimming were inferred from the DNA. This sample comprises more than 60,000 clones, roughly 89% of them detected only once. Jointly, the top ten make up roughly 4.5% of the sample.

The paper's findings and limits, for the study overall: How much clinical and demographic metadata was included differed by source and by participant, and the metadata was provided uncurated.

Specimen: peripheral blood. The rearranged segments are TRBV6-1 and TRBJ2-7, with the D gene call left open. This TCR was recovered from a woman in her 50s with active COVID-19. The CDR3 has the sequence CASSEALISLEQYF. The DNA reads TGTGCCAGCAGTGAAGCACTCATTTCCCTCGAGCAGTACTTC.